These 23 T cell receptor beta chains share one sample of origin, sequenced in a study of CD8 T cells in Susac syndrome. The RNA, about 0.45 to 1 ug, was put through reverse transcription using random hexamers. TCRdb independently ran MiXCR on the immunoSEQ multiplex PCR reads; one entry per CDR3 protein. The repertoire includes 51,000 or so distinct CDR3 sequences, over 85% of them detected once, and more than 0.45% sits in the top ten. Sample: CD8+ T cells from PBMCs. These receptors were obtained from a human donor in good health.

In this sample, this clonotype turned up a few times. V and J are TRBV6-1 and TRBJ2-7; TRBD1 might be the D (6 bases). V was pared by 5 bases and J by 0 bases, with 14 bases between. Germline lookup yields CDR1 MNHNS and CDR2 SASEGT. CDR3 length equals 15 residues. CDR3 protein: CASSLGHLVSYEQYF. The DNA for the CDR3 is TGTGCCAGCAGTTTGGGACATCTGGTCTCCTACGAGCAGTACTTC.

This clonotype was seen just once. The chain couples TRBV19 to TRBJ2-1; D gene unclear. The CDR3 has 12 amino acids. Germline V lookup: CDR1 LNHDA, CDR2 SQIVND (reference sequence). The CDR3 DNA sequence: TGTGCTTCAGGACCGCTTGGGGATGAGCAGTTCTTC. Its protein product is CASGPLGDEQFF.

The rearrangement joins TRBV27 to TRBJ1-1; D may be TRBD1 (6 bases). Trimming cost V 2 bases and J 0 bases, with 7 bases left between them. The CDR3 contains 14 residues. CDR1 MNHEY and CDR2 SMNVEV come from the germline V gene (reference sequence). The CDR3 DNA reads as TGTGCCAGCAGTTTAGGGGACATGAACACTGAAGCTTTCTTT. This sequence encodes CASSLGDMNTEAFF.

The chain couples TRBV11-2 to TRBJ2-2, with D possibly being TRBD2 (5 bases). The CDR3 contains 15 residues. Germline lookup yields CDR1 SGHAT and CDR2 FQNNGV. The V end lost 6 bases, the J end lost 9 bases, and 20 bases lay between the germline ends. CDR3 sequence reads: CASSIPQTRKRELFF. CDR3 DNA sequence: TGTGCCAGCAGTATCCCCCAAACTAGGAAGAGGGAGCTGTTTTTT.

For this clonotype: Compared with germline, one end of the junction differs, possibly owing to a read error. The chain has TRBV18 and TRBJ2-7; D gene ambiguous. The CDR3 runs to 13 residues. Germline V lookup: CDR1 KGHSH, CDR2 LQKENI. CDR3 coding DNA: TGTGCCAGCTCAACGGGCGACTCCGACGAGCAGTACTTC. Translated: CASSTGDSDEQYF.

This rearrangement joins TRBV2 to TRBJ2-7, with TRBD1 matching over 9 bases. The junction had 6 bases not matched to a gene; V was cut back by 9 bases and J by 3 bases. This CDR3 is 13 amino acids long. Germline values: CDR1 SNHLY, CDR2 FYNNEI. Here the CDR3 reads CAREGQGGYEQYF. The CDR3 DNA reads as TGTGCCAGGGAGGGACAGGGAGGCTACGAGCAGTACTTC.

The V and J genes are TRBV7-9 and TRBJ1-1, with D possibly TRBD1 on 6 matching bases. V lost 0 bases and J 6 bases, leaving 14 bases between the germline ends. Germline CDR1 and CDR2: SEHNR and FQNEAQ (reference sequence). This CDR3 contains 15 residues. In DNA, the CDR3 is TGTGCCAGCAGCTTAGCGTGGCAGGGGATCTCTGAAGCTTTCTTT. Residues: CASSLAWQGISEAFF.

This clonotype was recorded a few times. The chain couples TRBV29-1 to TRBJ2-5; D is unclear. The germline V gene encodes CDR1 SQVTM and CDR2 ANQGSEA. The V gene lost 4 bases and the J gene lost 3 bases, with 12 bases spanning the gap. CDR3 length: 13 amino acids. CDR3 region: CSVGPTEKETQYF. DNA of the CDR3: TGCAGCGTTGGGCCCACAGAAAAAGAGACCCAGTACTTC.

The V and J genes are TRBV13 and TRBJ2-7, with 7 bases aligning to TRBD2. CDR3 size: 13 residues. Losses at the gene ends were 10 bases for V and 6 bases for J; bases not matched to a gene: 12. Germline V gene lookup returns CDR1 PRHDT and CDR2 FYEKMQ (reference sequence). The CDR3 loop is CATSPFREAEQYF. DNA of the CDR3: TGTGCCACCTCACCCTTCCGGGAGGCCGAGCAGTACTTC.

This clonotype has only one observation. The chain has TRBV11-2 and TRBJ2-7; D is possibly TRBD1 (5 bases). The CDR3 has 13 amino acids. V lost 4 bases to trimming and J lost 5 bases, with 12 bases between them. Germline CDR1 reads SGHAT; CDR2 reads FQNNGV. The CDR3 region has the DNA TGTGCCAGCAGCTACCGACAGAGCCACGAGCAGTACTTC. Translating it yields CASSYRQSHEQYF.

The chain uses TRBV21-1 and TRBJ2-7; TRBD2 was called by the table and not checked on the DNA. TRBV21-1 is assigned pseudogene status. This CDR3 region has 18 residues. DNA for the CDR3: TGTGCCAGCAGCAGTGGAGAGGAGCGGGCGGCGAGCTCCTACGAGCAGTACTTC. Protein: CASSSGEERAASSYEQYF.

The rearrangement uses TRBV20-1 and TRBJ2-7; D unresolved. There are 10 residues in the CDR3. V was shortened by 6 bases and J by 5 bases, with 8 bases between the two germline ends. The V gene's germline CDR1 is DFQATT and CDR2 SNEGSKA (reference sequence). The CDR3 reads CSALEHEQYF. For the CDR3, the DNA is TGCAGTGCCCTAGAGCACGAGCAGTACTTC.

This clonotype was observed once. This chain joins TRBV27 and TRBJ2-1; 7 bases map to TRBD2. With 3 bases clipped from V and 9 bases from J, the junction kept 8 bases outside the gene matches. The V gene's germline CDR1 is MNHEY and CDR2 SMNVEV (reference sequence). The CDR3 runs 14 residues. The CDR3 region is CASSFNPGGSEQFF. In DNA form, the CDR3 reads TGTGCCAGCAGTTTCAACCCGGGAGGAAGTGAGCAGTTCTTC.

This rearrangement joins TRBV28 to TRBJ2-1, with 12 bases that match TRBD1. This CDR3 is 16 amino acids long. Trimming removed 5 bases from V and 7 bases from J; junction bases left unmatched: 9. The germline CDR1 and CDR2 sequences are MDHEN and SYDVKM. CDR3 nucleotides: TGTGCCAGCAGTAATTTAGGGACAGGGGGCATGAATGAGCAGTTCTTC. Translating gives CASSNLGTGGMNEQFF.

The V gene is TRBV12-3 or TRBV12-4, the J gene TRBJ2-2; TRBD1 agrees at 8 bases. The CDR3 totals 12 residues. V shed 6 bases, J shed 6 bases, and the junction held 0 bases outside the gene matches. The CDR3 DNA is TGTGCCAGCAGGACAGGGGCCGGGGAGCTGTTTTTT. Translating it yields CASRTGAGELFF.

The chain is built from TRBV6-2 or TRBV6-3 and TRBJ2-3; 11 positions match TRBD2. The ends lost 5 bases at V and 7 bases at J; junction bases unmatched: 11. Germline V lookup: CDR1 MNHEY, CDR2 SVGEGT. The length of the CDR3 is 16 residues. The DNA of the CDR3 is TGTGCCAGCAGTGGCCTGACTAGCGGGATTGGGAATACGCAGTATTTT. It is translated as CASSGLTSGIGNTQYF.

In DNA, the CDR3 is TGTGCCAGCAGGCTCACTAGCGGGGGTTACAATGAGCAGTTCTTC. Translating gives CASRLTSGGYNEQFF. V gene TRBV9 combines with J gene TRBJ2-1; 11 nucleotides agree with TRBD2. This CDR3 has 15 residues. J was trimmed by 4 bases and V by 5 bases; bases with no gene match: 5. The germline gives CDR1 SGDLS, CDR2 YYNGEE.

V usage is TRBV7-6 and J usage is TRBJ2-3; tentative D call: TRBD1 (6 bases). Germline V gene sequence: CDR1 SGHVS, CDR2 FNYEAQ. The V and J ends lost 3 bases and 3 bases respectively, with 13 bases between them. The CDR3 is 15 amino acids. CDR3 DNA sequence: TGTGCCAGCAGCTTGCCCTGGCAGGGGACAGATACGCAGTATTTT. Its protein product is CASSLPWQGTDTQYF.

The chain employs TRBV2 and TRBJ2-1; tentatively, D is TRBD2 (7 bases). The CDR3 sequence is 13 residues long. CDR1 is SNHLY and CDR2 is FYNNEI in the germline V gene. V dropped 8 bases and J dropped 7 bases, with 15 bases sitting between them. The CDR3 DNA follows: TGTGCCAGCCGGGGAGGGGGAGCGAATGAGCAGTTCTTC. Translation gives CASRGGGANEQFF.

This clonotype has a single count. The chain joins TRBV27 to TRBJ2-3, with 8 bases matching TRBD1. V was pared by 10 bases and J by 0 bases, with 6 bases of the junction left unmatched. Looked up from germline, CDR1 is MNHEY and CDR2 is SMNVEV (reference sequence). The CDR3 loop spans 14 amino acids. The CDR3 loop is CATGQGASTDTQYF. Written as DNA, the CDR3 is TGTGCCACCGGACAGGGCGCTAGCACAGATACGCAGTATTTT.

J is TRBJ2-7 and V is TRBV2; 9 bases match TRBD1. The CDR3 is 15 residues long. With 6 bases clipped from V and 9 bases from J, the junction kept 15 bases outside the gene matches. The germline V gene has CDR1 SNHLY and CDR2 FYNNEI. CDR3 DNA sequence: TGTGCCAGCAGAGCAATCGCCGACAGGGGGAAGGGGCAGTACTTC. It translates to CASRAIADRGKGQYF.

The chain combines TRBV9 with TRBJ2-2; 9 nucleotides line up with TRBD1. V trimming: 4 bases; J trimming: 1 base; junction bases outside the gene matches: 8. Looked up from germline, CDR1 is SGDLS and CDR2 is YYNGEE. The CDR3 length is 17 residues. CDR3 residues: CASSFTPGQGNTGELFF. CDR3 in DNA: TGTGCCAGCAGCTTTACTCCGGGACAGGGGAACACCGGGGAGCTGTTTTTT.

The table lists this clonotype with a count of one. The rearrangement joins TRBV5-6 to TRBJ1-1; 8 nucleotides line up with TRBD1. This CDR3 comprises 14 residues. Germline V gene data show CDR1 as SGHDT and CDR2 as YYEEEE. V dropped 5 bases and J dropped 7; count of bases not matched to a gene: 10. The CDR3 loop is CASSFGTGVNEAFF. The CDR3 DNA sequence: TGTGCCAGCAGTTTCGGGACAGGAGTCAATGAAGCTTTCTTT.